The present T cell receptor (beta chain) was sequenced within a study of shared clonotypes between healthy human individuals. Positively selected for CCR7, the CD45RO-negative cells used as naive CD8 cells excluded terminally differentiated effector memory CD45RA+ cells. Here immunoSEQ multiplex PCR was the method, and the copy in TCRdb shows in-frame clones only, minus some. The profile covers roughly 2,000,000 clones, with about 94% appearing a single time and approximately 1% taken by the ten largest. Overall study findings and caveats: Rarefaction showed that sequencing of sorted subsets was incomplete (despite large depth).

Worth noting for this clone: Its antigen is as yet unknown.

This CDR3 spans 15 amino acids. Unmatched junction bases numbered 6, after V lost 4 bases and J lost 2 bases. Germline assignment: CDR1 PRHDT and CDR2 FYEKMQ (reference sequence). The origin of this receptor is a man between 18 and 29 years old in good health. The genes are TRBV13 and TRBJ2-7; 9 bases map to TRBD2. Sequenced material: naive CD8+ T cells sorted from blood. CDR3 bases: TGTGCCAGCAGCTGGGACGGCGGGGGGGCCTACGAGCAGTACTTC. It codes for CASSWDGGGAYEQYF.